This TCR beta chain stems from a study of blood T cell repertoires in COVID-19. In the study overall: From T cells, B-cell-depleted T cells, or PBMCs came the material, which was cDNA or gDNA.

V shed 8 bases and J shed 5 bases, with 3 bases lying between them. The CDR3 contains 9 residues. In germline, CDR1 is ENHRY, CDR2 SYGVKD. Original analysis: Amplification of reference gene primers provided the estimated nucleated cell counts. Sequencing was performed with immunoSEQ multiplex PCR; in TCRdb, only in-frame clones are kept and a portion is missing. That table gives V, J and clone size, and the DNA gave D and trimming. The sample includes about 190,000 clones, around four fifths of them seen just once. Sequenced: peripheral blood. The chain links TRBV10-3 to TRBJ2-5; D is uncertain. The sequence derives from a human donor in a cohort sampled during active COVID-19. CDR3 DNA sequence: TGTGCCATCTCTGAGACCCAGTACTTC. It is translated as CAISETQYF.